This T cell receptor (beta chain) was observed in a study of blood T cell repertoires in COVID-19. In the authors' workflow: Scientists estimated how many nucleated cells there were by amplifying reference gene primers. TCRdb's table, derived via immunoSEQ multiplex PCR, lists solely in-frame clones and lacks some. The V and J calls and clone size are taken from that table; D and trimming were inferred from the DNA. The sample has tens of thousands of clones, 70% to 75% seen once. Germline V gene sequence: CDR1 LNHNV, CDR2 YYDKDF (reference sequence). V dropped 0 bases and J dropped 0 bases, with 8 bases sitting between them. The CDR3 sequence is 15 residues long.

The sequence came from a man between 65 and 79 years old with acute or convalescent COVID-19. This chain joins TRBV15 and TRBJ1-1; D is uncertain. Sequenced material: peripheral blood. The CDR3 loop reads CATSREQMMNTEAFF. For the CDR3, the DNA is TGTGCCACCAGCAGAGAGCAGATGATGAACACTGAAGCTTTCTTT.